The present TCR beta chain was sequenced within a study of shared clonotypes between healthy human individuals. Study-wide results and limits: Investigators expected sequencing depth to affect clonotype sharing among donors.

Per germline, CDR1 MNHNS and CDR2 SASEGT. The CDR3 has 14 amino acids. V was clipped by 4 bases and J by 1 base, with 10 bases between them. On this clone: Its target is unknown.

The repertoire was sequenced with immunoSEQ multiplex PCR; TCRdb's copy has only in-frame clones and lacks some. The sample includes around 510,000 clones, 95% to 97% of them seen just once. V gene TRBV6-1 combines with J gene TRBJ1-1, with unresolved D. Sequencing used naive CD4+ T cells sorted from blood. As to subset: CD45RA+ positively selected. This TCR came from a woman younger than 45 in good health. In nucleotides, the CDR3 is TGTGCCAGCAGTGGCACGAATAGGAACACTGAAGCTTTCTTT. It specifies CASSGTNRNTEAFF.